Shown below are 12 T cell receptor beta chains from a single sample sequenced in a study of OX40 agonist ivuxolimab in advanced cancers. The protocol was immunoSEQ multiplex PCR, while the TCRdb copy is restricted to in-frame clones and leaves out a portion. Of 55,000 to 75,000 clones listed, around 85% are singletons. Material: CD4+ or CD8+ T cells sorted from blood, obtained in a trial of the OX40 agonist ivuxolimab. Receptors were obtained from an adult with an advanced solid tumor such as melanoma, head and neck, liver or kidney cancer.

The J gene is TRBJ2-6, the V gene TRBV19, with unresolved D. V was cut by 6 bases and J by 1 base, with 10 bases left in between. There are 15 residues in the CDR3. Per germline, CDR1 LNHDA and CDR2 SQIVND (reference sequence). The chain's CDR3 is CASSDPNSGANVLTF. CDR3 in DNA: TGTGCCAGTAGCGACCCTAATTCTGGGGCCAACGTCCTGACTTTC.

CDR3 sequence: CASRAGGFRNEQFF. The CDR3 nucleotides read TGTGCCAGCAGGGCAGGGGGCTTTCGCAATGAGCAGTTCTTC. This chain connects TRBV5-4 to TRBJ2-1; 8 bases fit TRBD1. CDR3 length: 14 residues. In germline, CDR1 is SGHNT, CDR2 YYREEE (reference sequence). V gave up 5 bases and J gave up 6 bases; unmatched junction bases: 7.

This rearrangement joins TRBV7-3 to TRBJ1-6, with a possible D match to TRBD1 (5 bases). Germline CDR1 and CDR2: SGHTA and FQGTGA. The ends were cut back, 4 bases at V and 5 bases at J, with 9 bases in the middle. The CDR3 has 14 residues. The CDR3 nucleotides read TGTGCCAGCAGCTCCCAGGGTAATAATTCACCCCTCCACTTT. This sequence encodes CASSSQGNNSPLHF.

V and J are TRBV15 and TRBJ2-1; 7 bases fit TRBD2. The CDR3 contains 14 residues. Trimming cost V 6 bases and J 7 bases; bases outside gene matches: 9. In germline, CDR1 is LNHNV, CDR2 YYDKDF (reference sequence). CDR3 region: CATRGLAVGNEQFF. CDR3 coding DNA: TGTGCCACCAGAGGGCTAGCGGTGGGGAATGAGCAGTTCTTC.

The chain employs TRBV7-6 and TRBJ2-5; 10 bases line up with TRBD2. The CDR3 extends over 13 amino acids. Germline V gene data show CDR1 as SGHVS and CDR2 as FNYEAQ. V gave up 6 bases and J gave up 5 bases; unmatched junction bases: 3. For the CDR3, the DNA is TGTGCCAGCAGACGTAGCGGGGGGGAGACCCAGTACTTC. It specifies CASRRSGGETQYF.

The rearrangement links TRBV7-5 to TRBJ2-3; the table gives TRBD2 as D, unverified against the DNA. TRBV7-5 is noted as a pseudogene. The CDR3 runs 14 residues. CDR3 sequence (DNA): TGTGCCAGAAGCGCGGCCGGGGGGCCGGATACGCAGTATTTT. It yields the protein CARSAAGGPDTQYF.

This rearrangement joins TRBV7-2 to TRBJ2-1, with D uncertain. CDR1 SGHTA and CDR2 FQGNSA come from the germline V gene. The CDR3 has 15 residues. V gave up 6 bases and J gave up 3 bases, with 15 bases separating them. The CDR3 region has the DNA TGTGCCAGCAGTTACCAGCTGACGGGCTACAATGAGCAGTTCTTC. Residues: CASSYQLTGYNEQFF.

The genes are TRBV19 and TRBJ1-5; weak D call: TRBD1 (5 bases). Trimming removed 5 bases from V and 4 bases from J, with 9 bases in between. Germline CDR1 LNHDA, CDR2 SQIVND (reference sequence). CDR3 length: 13 amino acids. The CDR3: CASSGAVNQPQHF. CDR3 DNA sequence: TGTGCCAGTAGTGGGGCCGTAAATCAGCCCCAGCATTTT.

The rearrangement joins TRBV6-6 to TRBJ2-2; 9 nucleotides line up with TRBD1. With V trimmed by 6 bases and J by 3 bases, 5 bases remained unmatched. Germline V gives CDR1 MNHNY, CDR2 SVGAGI (reference sequence). This CDR3 region has 15 residues. In DNA form, the CDR3 reads TGTGCCAGCAGGCACAGGGGGCGGGACACCGGGGAGCTGTTTTTT. Translating it yields CASRHRGRDTGELFF.

The rearrangement joins TRBV7-9 to TRBJ1-5; D ambiguous. CDR1 SEHNR and CDR2 FQNEAQ come from the germline V gene (reference sequence). This CDR3 has 12 amino acids. Between the trimmed V and J ends, which lost 3 bases and 8 bases, there was a span of 8 bases. The chain's CDR3 is CASSLSTEPQHF. CDR3 sequence (DNA): TGTGCCAGCAGCTTGAGCACGGAGCCCCAGCATTTT.

The chain recombines TRBV25-1 with TRBJ1-1; no clear D gene. This CDR3 is built from 14 residues. V lost 4 bases to trimming and J lost 0 bases, with 9 bases between them. CDR1 is MGHDK and CDR2 is SYGVNS in the germline V gene. CDR3 nucleotides: TGTGCCAGCAGTGGGGGAAGCCTGAACACTGAAGCTTTCTTT. This encodes CASSGGSLNTEAFF.

V gene TRBV6-5 combines with J gene TRBJ2-1, with D possibly being TRBD1 or TRBD2 (5 bases each). V shed 4 bases and J shed 0 bases, with 10 bases lying between them. Germline values: CDR1 MNHEY, CDR2 SVGAGI. The CDR3 has 15 amino acids. The CDR3 nucleotides are TGTGCCAGCAGTTCGGATGGGACCTCCTACAATGAGCAGTTCTTC. This encodes CASSSDGTSYNEQFF.